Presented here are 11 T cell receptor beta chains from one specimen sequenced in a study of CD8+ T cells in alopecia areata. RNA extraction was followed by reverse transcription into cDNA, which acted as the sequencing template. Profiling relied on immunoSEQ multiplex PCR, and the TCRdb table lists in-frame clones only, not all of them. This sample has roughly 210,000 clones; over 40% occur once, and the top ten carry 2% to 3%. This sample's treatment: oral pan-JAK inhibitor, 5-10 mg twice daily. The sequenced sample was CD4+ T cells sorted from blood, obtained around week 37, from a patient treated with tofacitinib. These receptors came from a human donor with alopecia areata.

The CDR3, as DNA: TGTGCCTGGAGGCAGGGGGGTGACAATCAGCCCCAGCATTTT. It encodes CAWRQGGDNQPQHF. The gene calls are TRBV30 and TRBJ1-5; 7 positions agree with TRBD1. J lost 3 bases, V lost 3 bases, and 5 bases had no gene match. CDR1 is GTSNPN and CDR2 is SVGIG in the germline V gene (reference sequence). The CDR3 has 14 residues.

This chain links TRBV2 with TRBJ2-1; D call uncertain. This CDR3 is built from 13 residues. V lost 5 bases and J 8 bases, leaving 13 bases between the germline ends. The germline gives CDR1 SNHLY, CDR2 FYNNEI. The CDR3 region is CASSSHLGDEQFF. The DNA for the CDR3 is TGTGCCAGCAGTTCTCATCTAGGCGATGAGCAGTTCTTC. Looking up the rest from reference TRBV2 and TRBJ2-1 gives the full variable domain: EPEVTQTPSHQVTQMGQEVILRCVPISNHLYFYWYRQILGQKVEFLVSFYNNEISEKSEIFDDQFSVERPDGSNFTLKIRSTKLEDSAMYFCASSSHLGDEQFFGPGTRLTVL.

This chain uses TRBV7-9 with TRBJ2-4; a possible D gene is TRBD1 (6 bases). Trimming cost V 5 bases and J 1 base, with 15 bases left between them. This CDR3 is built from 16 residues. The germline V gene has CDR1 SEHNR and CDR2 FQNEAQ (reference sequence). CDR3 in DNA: TGTGCCAGCAGCCGCGAACAGGGAAGGGCCAAAAACATTCAGTACTTC. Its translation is CASSREQGRAKNIQYF.

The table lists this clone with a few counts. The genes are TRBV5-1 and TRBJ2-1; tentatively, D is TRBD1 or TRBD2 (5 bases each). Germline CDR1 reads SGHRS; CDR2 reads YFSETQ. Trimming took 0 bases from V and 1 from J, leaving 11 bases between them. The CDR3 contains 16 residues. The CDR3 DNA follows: TGCGCCAGCAGCTTGGATGGGGCGGGTTCCTACAATGAGCAGTTCTTC. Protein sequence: CASSLDGAGSYNEQFF.

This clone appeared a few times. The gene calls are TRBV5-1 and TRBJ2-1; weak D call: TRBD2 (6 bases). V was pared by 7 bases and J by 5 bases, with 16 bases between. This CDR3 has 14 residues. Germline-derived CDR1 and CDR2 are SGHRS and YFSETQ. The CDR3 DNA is TGCGCCAGCCAGGTTTCGGGAGCAAACAATGAGCAGTTCTTC. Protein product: CASQVSGANNEQFF.

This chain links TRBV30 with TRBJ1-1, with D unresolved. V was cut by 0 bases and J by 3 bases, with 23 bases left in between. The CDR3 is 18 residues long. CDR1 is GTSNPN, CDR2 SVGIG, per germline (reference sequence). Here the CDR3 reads CAWSVFSISANPDTEAFF. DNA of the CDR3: TGTGCCTGGAGTGTATTCTCGATTAGTGCTAACCCGGACACTGAAGCTTTCTTT.

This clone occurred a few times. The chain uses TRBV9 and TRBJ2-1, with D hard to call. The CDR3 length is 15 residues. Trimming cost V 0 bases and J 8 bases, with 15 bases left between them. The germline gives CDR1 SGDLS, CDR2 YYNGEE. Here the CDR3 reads CASSVEVQAIHEQFF. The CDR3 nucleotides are TGTGCCAGCAGCGTAGAGGTCCAGGCTATTCATGAGCAGTTCTTC.

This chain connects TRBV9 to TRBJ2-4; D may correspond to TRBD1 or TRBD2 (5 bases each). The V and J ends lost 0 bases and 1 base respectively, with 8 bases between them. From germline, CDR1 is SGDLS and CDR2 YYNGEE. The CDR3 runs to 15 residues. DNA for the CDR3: TGTGCCAGCAGCGTAGGCGAGGGGGCCAAAAACATTCAGTACTTC. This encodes CASSVGEGAKNIQYF.

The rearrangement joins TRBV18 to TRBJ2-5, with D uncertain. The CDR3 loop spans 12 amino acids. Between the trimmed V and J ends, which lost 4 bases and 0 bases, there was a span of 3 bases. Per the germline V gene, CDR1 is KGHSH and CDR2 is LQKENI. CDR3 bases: TGTGCCAGCTCACGGTACCAAGAGACCCAGTACTTC. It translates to CASSRYQETQYF.

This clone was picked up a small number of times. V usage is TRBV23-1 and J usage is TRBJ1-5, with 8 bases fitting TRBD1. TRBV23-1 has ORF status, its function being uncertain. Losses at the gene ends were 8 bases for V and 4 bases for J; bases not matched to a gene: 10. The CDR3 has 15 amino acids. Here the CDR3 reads CASAGRTGRNQPQHF. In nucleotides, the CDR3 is TGCGCCAGCGCCGGACGGACAGGGCGGAATCAGCCCCAGCATTTT.

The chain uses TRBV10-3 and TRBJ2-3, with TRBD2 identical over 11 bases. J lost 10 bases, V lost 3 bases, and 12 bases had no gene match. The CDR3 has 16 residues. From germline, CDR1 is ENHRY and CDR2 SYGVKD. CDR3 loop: CAISDPPGLAEVAQYF. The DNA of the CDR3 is TGTGCCATCAGTGACCCTCCGGGACTAGCGGAAGTTGCGCAGTATTTT.